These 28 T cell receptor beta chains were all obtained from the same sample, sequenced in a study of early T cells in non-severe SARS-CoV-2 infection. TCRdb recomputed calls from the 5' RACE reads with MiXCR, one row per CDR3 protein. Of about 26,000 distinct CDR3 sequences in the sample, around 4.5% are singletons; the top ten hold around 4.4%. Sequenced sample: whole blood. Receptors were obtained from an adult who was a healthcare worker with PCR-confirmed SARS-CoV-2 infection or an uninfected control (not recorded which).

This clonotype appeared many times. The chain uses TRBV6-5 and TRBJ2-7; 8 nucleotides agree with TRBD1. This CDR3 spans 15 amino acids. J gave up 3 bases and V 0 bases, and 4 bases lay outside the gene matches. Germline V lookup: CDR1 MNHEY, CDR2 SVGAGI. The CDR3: CASSYSGTGVYEQYF. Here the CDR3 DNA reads TGTGCCAGCAGTTACTCAGGGACAGGCGTCTACGAGCAGTACTTC.

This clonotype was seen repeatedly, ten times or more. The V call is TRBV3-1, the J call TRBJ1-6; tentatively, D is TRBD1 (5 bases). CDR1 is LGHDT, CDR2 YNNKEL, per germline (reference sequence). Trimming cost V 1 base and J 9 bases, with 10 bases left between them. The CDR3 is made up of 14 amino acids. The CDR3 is CASSQVGDGSPLHF. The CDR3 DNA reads TGTGCCAGCAGCCAAGTAGGGGACGGTTCACCCCTCCACTTT.

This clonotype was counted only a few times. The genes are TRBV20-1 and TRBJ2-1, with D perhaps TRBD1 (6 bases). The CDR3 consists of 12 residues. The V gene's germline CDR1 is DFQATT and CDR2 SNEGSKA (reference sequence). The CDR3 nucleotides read TGCAGCAGTCCCAGGGACAAAAATGAGCAGTTCTTC. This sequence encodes CSSPRDKNEQFF.

CDR3 DNA: TGCGCCAGCAGCCAAGTGATTAGCGGGAGCTCAGATACGCAGTATTTT. It specifies CASSQVISGSSDTQYF. The chain has TRBV4-1 and TRBJ2-3; 9 bases are a match to TRBD2. The CDR3 runs to 16 residues. Germline CDR1 reads MGHRA; CDR2 reads YSYEKL. The V and J ends lost 1 base and 4 bases, in that order; junction bases with no gene match: 6.

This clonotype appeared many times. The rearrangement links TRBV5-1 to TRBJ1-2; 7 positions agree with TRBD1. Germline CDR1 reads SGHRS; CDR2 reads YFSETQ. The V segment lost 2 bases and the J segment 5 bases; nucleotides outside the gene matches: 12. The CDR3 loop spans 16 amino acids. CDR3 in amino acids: CASSFSVTGVGYGYTF. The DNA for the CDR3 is TGCGCCAGCAGCTTTTCCGTTACAGGGGTCGGGTATGGCTACACCTTC. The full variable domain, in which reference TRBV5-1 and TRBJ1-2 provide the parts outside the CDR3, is KAGVTQTPRYLIKTRGQQVTLSCSPISGHRSVSWYQQTPGQGLQFLFEYFSETQRNKGNFPGRFSGRQFSNSRSEMNVSTLELGDSALYLCASSFSVTGVGYGYTFGSGTRLTVV.

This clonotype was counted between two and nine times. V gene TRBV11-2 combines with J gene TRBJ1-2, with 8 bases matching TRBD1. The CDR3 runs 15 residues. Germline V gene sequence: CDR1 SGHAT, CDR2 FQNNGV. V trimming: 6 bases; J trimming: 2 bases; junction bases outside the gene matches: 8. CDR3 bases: TGTGCCAGCAGAAGGGGGGGACAGGAGAACTATGGCTACACCTTC. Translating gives CASRRGGQENYGYTF.

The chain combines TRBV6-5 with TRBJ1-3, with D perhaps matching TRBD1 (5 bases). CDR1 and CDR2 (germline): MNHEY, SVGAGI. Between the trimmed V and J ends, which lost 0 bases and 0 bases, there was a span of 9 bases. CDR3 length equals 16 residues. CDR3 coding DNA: TGTGCCAGCAGTTACTCGCGGGGCACCTCTGGAAACACCATATATTTT. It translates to CASSYSRGTSGNTIYF.

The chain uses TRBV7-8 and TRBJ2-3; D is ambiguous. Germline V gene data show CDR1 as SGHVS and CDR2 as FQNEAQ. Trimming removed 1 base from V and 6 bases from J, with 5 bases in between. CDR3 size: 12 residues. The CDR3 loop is CASSLVGDTQYF. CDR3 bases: TGTGCCAGCAGCTTAGTGGGGGATACGCAGTATTTT.

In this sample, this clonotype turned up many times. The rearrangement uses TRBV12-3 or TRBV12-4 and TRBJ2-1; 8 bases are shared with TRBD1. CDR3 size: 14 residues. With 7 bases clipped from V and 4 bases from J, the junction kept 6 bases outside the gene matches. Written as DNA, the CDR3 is TGTGCCAGCACCTACAGGGGGATATACAATGAGCAGTTCTTC. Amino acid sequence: CASTYRGIYNEQFF.

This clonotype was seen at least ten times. The CDR3 bases are TGTGCCAGCTCACCCCGTTCTACGTACTATGGCTACACCTTC. This encodes CASSPRSTYYGYTF. V and J are TRBV25-1 and TRBJ1-2, with no clear D. Trimming cost V 8 bases and J 3 bases, with 16 bases left between them. The CDR3 runs to 14 residues. The germline V gene encodes CDR1 MGHDK and CDR2 SYGVNS.

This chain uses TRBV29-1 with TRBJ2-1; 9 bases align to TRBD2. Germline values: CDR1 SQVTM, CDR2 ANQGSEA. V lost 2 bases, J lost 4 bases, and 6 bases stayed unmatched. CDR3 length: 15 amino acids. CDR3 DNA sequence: TGCAGCGTTGAACCAGGCGGGGGGGCTTACAATGAGCAGTTCTTC. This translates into CSVEPGGGAYNEQFF.

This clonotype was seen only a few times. This chain's CDR3 is CASSPGTSGSSYNEQFF. DNA for the CDR3: TGCGCCAGCAGCCCCGGGACTAGCGGGAGTTCCTACAATGAGCAGTTCTTC. The V gene is TRBV5-1, the J gene TRBJ2-1; 14 bases match TRBD2. CDR1 is SGHRS and CDR2 is YFSETQ in the germline V gene. V shed 4 bases, J shed 1 base, and the junction held 4 bases outside the gene matches. The CDR3 has 17 residues.

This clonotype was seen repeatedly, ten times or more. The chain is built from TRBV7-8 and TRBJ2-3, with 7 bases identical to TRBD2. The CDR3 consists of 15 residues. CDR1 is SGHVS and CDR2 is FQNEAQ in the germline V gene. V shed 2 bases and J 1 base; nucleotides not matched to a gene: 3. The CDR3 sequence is CASSLIAGGTDTQYF. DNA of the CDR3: TGTGCCAGCAGCTTAATCGCGGGGGGCACAGATACGCAGTATTTT.

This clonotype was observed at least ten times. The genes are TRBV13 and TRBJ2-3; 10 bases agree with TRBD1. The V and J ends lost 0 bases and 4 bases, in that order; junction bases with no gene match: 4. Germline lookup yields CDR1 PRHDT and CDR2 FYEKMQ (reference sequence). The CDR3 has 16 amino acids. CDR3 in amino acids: CASSLGGQGNPDTQYF. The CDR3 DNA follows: TGTGCCAGCAGCTTAGGGGGACAGGGGAACCCAGATACGCAGTATTTT.

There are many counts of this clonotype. The CDR3 here is CASSAGESYNEQFF. The CDR3 bases are TGTGCCAGTAGTGCGGGAGAGTCCTACAATGAGCAGTTCTTC. The chain links TRBV19 to TRBJ2-1, with 7 bases aligning to TRBD2. The germline V gene has CDR1 LNHDA and CDR2 SQIVND (reference sequence). The CDR3 length is 14 residues. The V and J ends lost 5 bases and 1 base, in that order; junction bases with no gene match: 2.

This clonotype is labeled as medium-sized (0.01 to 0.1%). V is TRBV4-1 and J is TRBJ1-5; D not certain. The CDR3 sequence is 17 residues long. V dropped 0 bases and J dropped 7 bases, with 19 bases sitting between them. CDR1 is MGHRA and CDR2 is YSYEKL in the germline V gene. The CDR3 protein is CASSQDSLNWQKQPQHF. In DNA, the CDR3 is TGCGCCAGCAGCCAAGATAGTTTGAATTGGCAGAAGCAGCCCCAGCATTTT.

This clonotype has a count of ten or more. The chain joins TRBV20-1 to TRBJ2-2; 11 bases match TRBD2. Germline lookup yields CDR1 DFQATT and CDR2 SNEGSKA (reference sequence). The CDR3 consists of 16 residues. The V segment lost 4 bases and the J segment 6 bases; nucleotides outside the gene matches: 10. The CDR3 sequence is CSATKTSGTGAGELFF. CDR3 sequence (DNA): TGCAGTGCTACAAAGACTAGCGGGACGGGAGCCGGGGAGCTGTTTTTT.

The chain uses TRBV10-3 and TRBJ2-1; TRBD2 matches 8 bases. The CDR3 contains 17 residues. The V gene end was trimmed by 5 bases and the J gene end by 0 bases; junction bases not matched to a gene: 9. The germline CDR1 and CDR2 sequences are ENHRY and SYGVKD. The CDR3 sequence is CAISLLSGASSYNEQFF. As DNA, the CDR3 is TGTGCCATCAGTCTCCTTAGCGGGGCAAGCTCCTACAATGAGCAGTTCTTC.

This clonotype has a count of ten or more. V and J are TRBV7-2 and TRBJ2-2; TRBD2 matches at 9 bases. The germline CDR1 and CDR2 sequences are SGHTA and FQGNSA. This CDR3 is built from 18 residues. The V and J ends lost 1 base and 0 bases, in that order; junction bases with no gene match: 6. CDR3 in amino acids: CASSLGLAGTSNTGELFF. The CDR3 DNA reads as TGTGCCAGCAGCTTAGGGCTAGCGGGAACTTCGAACACCGGGGAGCTGTTTTTT.

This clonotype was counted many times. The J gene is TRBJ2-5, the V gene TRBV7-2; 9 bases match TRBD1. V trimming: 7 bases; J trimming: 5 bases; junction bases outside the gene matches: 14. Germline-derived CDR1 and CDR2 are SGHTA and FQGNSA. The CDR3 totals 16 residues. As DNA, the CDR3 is TGTGCCAGCAAACCGGGACAGGGTAGCGGGTCTGAGACCCAGTACTTC. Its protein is CASKPGQGSGSETQYF.

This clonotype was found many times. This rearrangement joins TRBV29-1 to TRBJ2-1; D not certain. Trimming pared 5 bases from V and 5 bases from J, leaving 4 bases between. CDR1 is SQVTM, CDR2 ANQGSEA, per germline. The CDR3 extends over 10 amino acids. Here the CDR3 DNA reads TGCAGCGTTCTAAACAATGAGCAGTTCTTC. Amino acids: CSVLNNEQFF.

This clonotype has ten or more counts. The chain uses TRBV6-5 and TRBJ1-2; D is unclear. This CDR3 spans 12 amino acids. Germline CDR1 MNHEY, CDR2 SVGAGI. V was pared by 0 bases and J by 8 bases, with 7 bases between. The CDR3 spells CASSYSRGGYTF. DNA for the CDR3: TGTGCCAGCAGTTACTCGAGAGGCGGCTACACCTTC.

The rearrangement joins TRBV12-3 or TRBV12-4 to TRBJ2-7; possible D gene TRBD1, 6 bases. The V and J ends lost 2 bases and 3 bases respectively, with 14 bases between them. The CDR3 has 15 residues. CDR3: CASSLYRQVDYEQYF. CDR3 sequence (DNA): TGTGCCAGCAGTTTATACAGACAGGTGGACTACGAGCAGTACTTC.

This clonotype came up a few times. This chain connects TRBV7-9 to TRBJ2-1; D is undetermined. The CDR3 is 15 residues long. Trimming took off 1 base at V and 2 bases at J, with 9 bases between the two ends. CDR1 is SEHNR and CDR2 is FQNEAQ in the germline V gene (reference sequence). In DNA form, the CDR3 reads TGTGCCAGCAGCTTAGGTAGGCCCACCTACAATGAGCAGTTCTTC. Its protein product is CASSLGRPTYNEQFF.

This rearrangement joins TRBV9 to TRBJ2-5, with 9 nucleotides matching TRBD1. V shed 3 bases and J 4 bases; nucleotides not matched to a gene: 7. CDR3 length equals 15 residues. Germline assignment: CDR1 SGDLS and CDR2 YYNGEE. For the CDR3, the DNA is TGTGCCAGCAGCGGAGGACAGGGGAAGACAGAGACCCAGTACTTC. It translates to CASSGGQGKTETQYF.

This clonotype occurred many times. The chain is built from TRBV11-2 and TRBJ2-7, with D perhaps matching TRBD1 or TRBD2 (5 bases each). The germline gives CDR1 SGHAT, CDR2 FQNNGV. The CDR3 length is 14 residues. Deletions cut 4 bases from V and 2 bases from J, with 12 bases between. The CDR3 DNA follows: TGTGCCAGCAGCTCCCGGGACGGACCCTACGAGCAGTACTTC. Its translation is CASSSRDGPYEQYF.

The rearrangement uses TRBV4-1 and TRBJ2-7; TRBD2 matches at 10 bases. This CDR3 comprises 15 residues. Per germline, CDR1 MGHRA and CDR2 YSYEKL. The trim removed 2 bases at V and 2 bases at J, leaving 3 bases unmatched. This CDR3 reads CASSQFGTSAYEQYF. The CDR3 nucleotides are TGCGCCAGCAGCCAATTTGGGACTAGCGCCTACGAGCAGTACTTC.

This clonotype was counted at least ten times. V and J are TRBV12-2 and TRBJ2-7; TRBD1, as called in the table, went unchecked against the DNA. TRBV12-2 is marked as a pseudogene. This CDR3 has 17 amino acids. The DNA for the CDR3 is TGTGCAAGTCGCTTGGGTGAAGGACAGGGTCCGACCTACGAGCAGTACTTC. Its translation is CASRLGEGQGPTYEQYF.